The 6 T cell receptor beta chains in this list originate from one sample, sequenced in a study of T cell responses to AZD1222 COVID-19 vaccine. The method was immunoSEQ multiplex PCR; TCRdb's version includes in-frame clones alone and lacks a portion of them. Here the sample spans approximately 100,000 clones, approximately 92% being singletons. The specimen comprised peripheral blood, sampled on day 0 of AZD1222 vaccination. The receptors were gathered from an adult in good health.

The rearrangement joins TRBV5-1 to TRBJ1-4, with TRBD1 identical over 7 bases. The CDR3 has 14 residues. V lost 0 bases to trimming and J lost 8 bases; unmatched junction nucleotides: 4. CDR1 and CDR2 (germline): SGHRS, YFSETQ. CDR3 amino acids: CASSLEGANEKLFF. CDR3 DNA: TGCGCCAGCAGCTTGGAGGGGGCGAACGAAAAACTGTTTTTT.

The chain joins TRBV4-3 to TRBJ1-2, with unresolved D. V was cut by 0 bases and J by 9 bases, with 8 bases left in between. Germline CDR1 is LGHNA and CDR2 is YSLEER. The CDR3 is 12 amino acids. The CDR3 region has the DNA TGCGCCAGCAGCCAAGATGGCGCAAGCTACACCTTC. It translates to CASSQDGASYTF.

J is TRBJ2-2 and V is TRBV9; D unresolved. The germline gives CDR1 SGDLS, CDR2 YYNGEE. The CDR3 loop spans 14 amino acids. V was trimmed by 4 bases and J by 1 base, leaving 8 bases between them. The CDR3 nucleotides are TGTGCCAGCAGCTTGCAGAGGAACACCGGGGAGCTGTTTTTT. It is translated as CASSLQRNTGELFF.

The CDR3 reads CAGSGSTDTQYF. The CDR3 DNA follows: TGTGCCGGTAGCGGGAGCACAGATACGCAGTATTTT. The chain couples TRBV21-1 to TRBJ2-3; TRBD2 was called by the table and not checked on the DNA. TRBV21-1 has pseudogene status. The CDR3 totals 12 residues.

A few counts support this clone. CDR3 protein: CASSLPGQGAHNEQFF. In DNA, the CDR3 is TGTGCCAGCAGTTTACCGGGGCAGGGGGCCCACAATGAGCAGTTCTTC. This chain connects TRBV28 to TRBJ2-1; TRBD1 agrees at 8 bases. The CDR3 contains 16 residues. Per the germline V gene, CDR1 is MDHEN and CDR2 is SYDVKM. V shed 2 bases and J 5 bases; nucleotides not matched to a gene: 8.

The chain couples TRBV30 to TRBJ2-2, with D maybe TRBD2 (5 bases). The ends were cut back, 0 bases at V and 5 bases at J, with 10 bases in the middle. Germline CDR1 and CDR2: GTSNPN and SVGIG (reference sequence). The CDR3 totals 14 residues. The CDR3 nucleotides are TGTGCCTGGAGTGTACGATCGGGAACCGGGGAGCTGTTTTTT. Amino acids: CAWSVRSGTGELFF.